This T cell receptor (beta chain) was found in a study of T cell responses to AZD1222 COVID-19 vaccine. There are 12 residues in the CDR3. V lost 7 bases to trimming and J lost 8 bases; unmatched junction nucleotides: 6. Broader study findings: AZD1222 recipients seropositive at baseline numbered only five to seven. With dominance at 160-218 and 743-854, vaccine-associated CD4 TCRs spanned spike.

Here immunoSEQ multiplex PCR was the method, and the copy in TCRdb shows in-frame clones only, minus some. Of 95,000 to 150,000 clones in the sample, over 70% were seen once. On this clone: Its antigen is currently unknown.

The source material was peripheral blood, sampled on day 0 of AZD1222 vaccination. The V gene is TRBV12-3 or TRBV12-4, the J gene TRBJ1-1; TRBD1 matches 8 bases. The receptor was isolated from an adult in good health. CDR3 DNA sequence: TGTGCCAGCAATGACAGGGGCATGGAAGCTTTCTTT. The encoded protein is CASNDRGMEAFF.